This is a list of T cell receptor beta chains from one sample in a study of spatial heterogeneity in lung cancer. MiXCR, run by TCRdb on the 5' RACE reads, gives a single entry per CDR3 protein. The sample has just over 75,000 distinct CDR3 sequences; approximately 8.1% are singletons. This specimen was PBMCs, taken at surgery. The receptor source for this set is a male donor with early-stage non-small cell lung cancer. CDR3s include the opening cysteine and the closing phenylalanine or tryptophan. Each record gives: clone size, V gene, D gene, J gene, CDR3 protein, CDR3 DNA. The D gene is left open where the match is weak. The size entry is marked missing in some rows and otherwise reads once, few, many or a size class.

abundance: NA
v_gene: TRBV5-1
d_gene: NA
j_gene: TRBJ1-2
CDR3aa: CASSPGLQAGYGYTF
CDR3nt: TGCGCCAGCAGCCCGGGACTCCAGGCGGGCTATGGCTACACCTTC

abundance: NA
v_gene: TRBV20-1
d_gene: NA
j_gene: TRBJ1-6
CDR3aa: CSARDRPGPDSPLHF
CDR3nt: TGCAGTGCTAGAGATCGTCCAGGGCCGGATTCACCCCTCCACTTT

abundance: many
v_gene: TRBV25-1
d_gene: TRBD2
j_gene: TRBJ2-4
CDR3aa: CASKVGGPGTKNIQYF
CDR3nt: TGTGCCAGCAAGGTGGGAGGGCCAGGTACCAAAAACATTCAGTACTTC

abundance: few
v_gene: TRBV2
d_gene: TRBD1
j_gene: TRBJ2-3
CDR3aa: CASSPQGATDTQYF
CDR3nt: TGTGCCAGCAGCCCCCAGGGGGCTACAGATACGCAGTATTTT

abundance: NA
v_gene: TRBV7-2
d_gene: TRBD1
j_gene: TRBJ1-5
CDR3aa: CASSSQGAGVGQPQHF
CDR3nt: TGTGCCAGCAGCTCACAGGGGGCAGGAGTCGGCCAGCCCCAGCATTTT

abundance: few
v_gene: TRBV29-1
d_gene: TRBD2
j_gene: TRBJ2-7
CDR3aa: CSVEDASGSNEQYF
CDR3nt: TGCAGCGTTGAAGATGCTAGCGGGAGCAACGAGCAGTACTTC

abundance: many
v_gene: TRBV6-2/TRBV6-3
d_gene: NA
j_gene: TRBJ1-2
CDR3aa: CASSSTRTANYGYTF
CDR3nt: TGTGCCAGCAGTTCCACCAGGACAGCGAACTATGGCTACACCTTC

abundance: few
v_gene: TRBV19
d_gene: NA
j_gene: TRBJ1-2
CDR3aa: CASILGGGSGYTF
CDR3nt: TGTGCCAGTATCCTCGGAGGAGGGTCAGGCTACACCTTC

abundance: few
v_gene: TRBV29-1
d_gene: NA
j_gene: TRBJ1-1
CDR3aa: CSVDFRSLNTEAFF
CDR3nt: TGCAGCGTTGACTTCAGGAGCTTGAACACTGAAGCTTTCTTT

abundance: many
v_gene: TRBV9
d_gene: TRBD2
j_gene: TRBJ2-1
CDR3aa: CASSAAEGTSRLLFF
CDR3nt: TGTGCCAGCAGCGCAGCCGAAGGGACTAGCCGTCTTCTGTTCTTC

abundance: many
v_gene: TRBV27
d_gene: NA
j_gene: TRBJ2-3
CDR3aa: CASSPRYQSPPDTQYF
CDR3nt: TGTGCCAGCAGCCCCCGGTACCAATCACCCCCAGATACGCAGTATTTT

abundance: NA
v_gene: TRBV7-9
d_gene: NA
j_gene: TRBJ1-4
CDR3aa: CASRLGSEKLFF
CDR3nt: TGTGCCAGCCGCCTAGGTTCTGAAAAACTGTTTTTT

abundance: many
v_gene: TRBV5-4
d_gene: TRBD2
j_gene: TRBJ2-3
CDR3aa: CASSLAGPDTQYF
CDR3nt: TGTGCCAGCAGCCTAGCGGGGCCAGATACGCAGTATTTT

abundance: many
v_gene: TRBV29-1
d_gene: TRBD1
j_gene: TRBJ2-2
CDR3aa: CSVELIRTGISTGELFF
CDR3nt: TGCAGCGTTGAGCTTATCAGGACAGGGATAAGCACCGGGGAGCTGTTTTTT

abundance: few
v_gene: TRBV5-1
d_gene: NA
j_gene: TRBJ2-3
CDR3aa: CASGGTASTDTQYF
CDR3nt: TGCGCCAGCGGCGGGACAGCTAGCACAGATACGCAGTATTTT

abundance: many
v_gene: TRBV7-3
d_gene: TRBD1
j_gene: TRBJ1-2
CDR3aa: CASSDRGQNYGYTF
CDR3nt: TGTGCCAGCAGCGACAGGGGACAAAACTATGGCTACACCTTC

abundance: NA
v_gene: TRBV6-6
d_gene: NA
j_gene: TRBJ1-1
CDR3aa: CASSYSRGATEAFF
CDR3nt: TGTGCCAGCAGTTACTCCCGAGGGGCCACTGAAGCTTTCTTT

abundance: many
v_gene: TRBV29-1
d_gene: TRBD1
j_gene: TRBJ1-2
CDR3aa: CSVAQGQGDYGYTF
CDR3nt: TGCAGCGTTGCCCAGGGACAGGGGGACTATGGCTACACCTTC

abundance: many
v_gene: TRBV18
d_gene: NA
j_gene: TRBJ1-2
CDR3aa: CASSPGDNYGYTF
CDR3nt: TGTGCCAGCTCACCAGGGGACAACTATGGCTACACCTTC

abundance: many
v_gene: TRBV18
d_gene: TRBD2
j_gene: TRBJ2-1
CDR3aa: CASSLGLAGDNEQFF
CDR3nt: TGTGCCAGCTCACTGGGACTAGCGGGAGACAATGAGCAGTTCTTC

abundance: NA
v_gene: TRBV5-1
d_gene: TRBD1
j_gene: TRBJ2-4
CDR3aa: CASSLGTEAKNIQYF
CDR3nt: TGCGCCAGCAGCTTAGGGACAGAAGCCAAAAACATTCAGTACTTC

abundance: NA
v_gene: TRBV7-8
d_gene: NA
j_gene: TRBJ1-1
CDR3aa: CASSLVERTEAFF
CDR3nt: TGTGCCAGCAGCTTAGTGGAGCGGACTGAAGCTTTCTTT

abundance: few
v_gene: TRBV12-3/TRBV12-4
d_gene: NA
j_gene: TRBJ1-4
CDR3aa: CASSLDYRLNSYEKLFF
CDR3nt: TGTGCCAGCAGTTTAGATTACAGGCTTAATAGTTATGAAAAACTGTTTTTT

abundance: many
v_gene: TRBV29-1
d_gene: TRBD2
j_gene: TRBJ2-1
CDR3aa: CSGSSGAGNEQFF
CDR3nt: TGCAGCGGGTCTAGCGGTGCGGGAAATGAGCAGTTCTTC

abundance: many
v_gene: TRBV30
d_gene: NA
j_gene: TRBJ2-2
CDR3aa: CAWSVPGDTGELFF
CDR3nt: TGTGCCTGGAGTGTACCCGGGGACACCGGGGAGCTGTTTTTT

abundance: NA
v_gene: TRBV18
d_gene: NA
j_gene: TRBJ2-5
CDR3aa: CASSRQTPSQETQYF
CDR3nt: TGTGCCAGCTCCCGGCAGACCCCCTCCCAAGAGACCCAGTACTTC

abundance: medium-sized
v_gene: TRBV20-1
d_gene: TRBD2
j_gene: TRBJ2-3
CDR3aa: CSASTAGVGTDTQYF
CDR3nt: TGCAGTGCTAGTACAGCGGGAGTAGGAACAGATACGCAGTATTTT

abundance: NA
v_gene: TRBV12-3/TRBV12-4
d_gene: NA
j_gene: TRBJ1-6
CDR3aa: CASSLQGYSPLHF
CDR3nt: TGTGCCAGCAGTTTACAGGGTTATTCACCCCTCCACTTT

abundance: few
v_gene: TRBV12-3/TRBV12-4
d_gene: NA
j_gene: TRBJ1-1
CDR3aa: CASSFSEHTEAFF
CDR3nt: TGTGCCAGCAGTTTCTCGGAGCACACTGAAGCTTTCTTT

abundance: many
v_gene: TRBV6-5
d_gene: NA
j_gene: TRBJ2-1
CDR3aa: CASSYSTGFLSEQFF
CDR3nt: TGTGCCAGCAGTTACTCGACGGGGTTCTTGAGCGAGCAGTTCTTC

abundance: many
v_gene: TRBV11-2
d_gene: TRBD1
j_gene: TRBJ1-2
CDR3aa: CASSFWDRGSGYTF
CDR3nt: TGTGCCAGCAGCTTCTGGGACAGGGGTTCTGGCTACACCTTC

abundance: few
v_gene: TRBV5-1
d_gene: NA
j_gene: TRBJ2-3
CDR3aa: CASSLATVTSTDTQYF
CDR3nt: TGCGCCAGCAGCTTGGCGACAGTCACTAGCACAGATACGCAGTATTTT

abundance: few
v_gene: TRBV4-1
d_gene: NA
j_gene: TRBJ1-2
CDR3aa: CASSPGGQFEGGYTF
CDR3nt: TGCGCCAGCAGCCCCGGAGGGCAGTTTGAAGGTGGCTACACCTTC

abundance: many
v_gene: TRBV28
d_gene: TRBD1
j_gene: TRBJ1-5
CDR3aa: CASSTGQGNQPQHF
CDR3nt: TGTGCCAGCAGTACCGGACAGGGGAATCAGCCCCAGCATTTT

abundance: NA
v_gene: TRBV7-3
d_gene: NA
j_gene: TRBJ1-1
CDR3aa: CASRLTGQNTEAFF
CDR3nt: TGTGCCAGCAGACTTACGGGACAGAACACTGAAGCTTTCTTT

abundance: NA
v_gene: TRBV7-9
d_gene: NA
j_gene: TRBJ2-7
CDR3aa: CASSPTGRFSYEQYF
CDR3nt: TGTGCCAGCAGCCCAACAGGACGGTTCTCCTACGAGCAGTACTTC

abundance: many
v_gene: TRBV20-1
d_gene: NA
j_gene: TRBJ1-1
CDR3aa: CSAREQGIRGTEAFF
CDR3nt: TGCAGTGCTAGAGAGCAGGGTATTAGGGGCACTGAAGCTTTCTTT

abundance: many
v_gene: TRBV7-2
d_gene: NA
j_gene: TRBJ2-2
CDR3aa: CASSLGPHAGELFF
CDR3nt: TGTGCCAGCAGCTTGGGCCCCCACGCCGGGGAGCTGTTTTTT

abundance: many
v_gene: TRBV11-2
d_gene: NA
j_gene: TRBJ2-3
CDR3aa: CASTVYDSDTQYF
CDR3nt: TGTGCCAGCACCGTCTACGATTCGGATACGCAGTATTTT

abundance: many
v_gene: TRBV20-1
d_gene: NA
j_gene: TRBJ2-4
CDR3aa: CSARIAGFQYF
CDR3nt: TGCAGTGCTAGGATAGCAGGGTTCCAGTACTTC

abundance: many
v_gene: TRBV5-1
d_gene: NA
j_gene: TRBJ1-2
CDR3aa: CASTETGGLGTNYGYTF
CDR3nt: TGCGCCAGCACCGAGACGGGGGGACTCGGTACTAACTATGGCTACACCTTC

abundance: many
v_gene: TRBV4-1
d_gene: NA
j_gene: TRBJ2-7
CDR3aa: CASRRGGSYEQYF
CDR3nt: TGCGCCAGCAGAAGGGGGGGTTCCTACGAGCAGTACTTC

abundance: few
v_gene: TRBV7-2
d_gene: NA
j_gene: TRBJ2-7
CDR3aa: CASSPTKHEQYF
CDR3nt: TGTGCCAGCAGCCCCACGAAGCACGAGCAGTACTTC

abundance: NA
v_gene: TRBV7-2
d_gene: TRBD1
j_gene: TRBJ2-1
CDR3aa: CASSLKTSARGGAFYNEQFF
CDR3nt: TGTGCCAGCAGCTTAAAAACGTCTGCTCGAGGGGGCGCATTTTACAATGAGCAGTTCTTC

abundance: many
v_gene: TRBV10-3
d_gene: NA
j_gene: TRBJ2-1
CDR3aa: CAISARGDLYNEQFF
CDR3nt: TGTGCCATCAGTGCCAGGGGGGACTTATACAATGAGCAGTTCTTC

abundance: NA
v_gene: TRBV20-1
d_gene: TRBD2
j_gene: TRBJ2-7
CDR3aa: CSARETEWRAGYEQYF
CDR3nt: TGCAGTGCTAGAGAGACGGAATGGCGAGCGGGATACGAGCAGTACTTC

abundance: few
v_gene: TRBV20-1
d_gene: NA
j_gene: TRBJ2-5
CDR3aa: CSARRDQGETQYF
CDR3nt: TGCAGTGCTAGGAGGGACCAAGGAGAGACCCAGTACTTC

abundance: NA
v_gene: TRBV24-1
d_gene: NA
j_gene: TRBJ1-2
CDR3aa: CATIHRDPNYGYTF
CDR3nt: TGTGCCACCATACACCGGGATCCTAACTATGGCTACACCTTC

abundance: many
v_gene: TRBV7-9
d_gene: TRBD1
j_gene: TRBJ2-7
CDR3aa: CASSFRTGDFHEQYF
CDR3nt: TGTGCCAGCAGCTTCCGGACAGGGGATTTCCACGAGCAGTACTTC

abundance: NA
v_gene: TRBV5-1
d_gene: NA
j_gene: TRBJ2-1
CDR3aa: CASSLVSQDVGSNEQFF
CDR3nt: TGCGCCAGCAGCTTGGTTAGTCAGGACGTAGGATCTAATGAGCAGTTCTTC

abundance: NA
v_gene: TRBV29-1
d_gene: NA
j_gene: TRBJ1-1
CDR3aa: CSVGQGKIEAFF
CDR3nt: TGCAGCGTTGGGCAGGGAAAAATTGAAGCTTTCTTT